This T cell receptor beta chain emerged from a study of blood T cell repertoires in COVID-19. The overall study: Spain, Italy and the United States supplied samples that represented acute and convalescent COVID-19.

The data were produced by immunoSEQ multiplex PCR, yet TCRdb's version contains in-frame clones alone and is incomplete. Among under 4,500 clones listed, 60% to 80% were seen once. This clone occurred a few times. The sequenced sample consisted of peripheral blood. The origin of this receptor is a human donor with active or convalescent COVID-19. The donor label of this sample is uncertain.

The CDR3 protein is CASSKLAVSEQYF. CDR3 nucleotide sequence: TGTGCCAGCAGCAAACTAGCGGTAAGCGAGCAGTACTTC. The chain joins TRBV13 to TRBJ2-7; TRBD2 agrees at 8 bases. Germline V CDR1 and CDR2: PRHDT, FYEKMQ (reference sequence). This CDR3 region has 13 residues. Trimming removed 5 bases from V and 6 bases from J; junction bases left unmatched: 6.